A selection of T cell receptor beta chains follows, all from one sample in a study of T cells after yellow fever vaccination. TCRdb called the 5' RACE reads again in MiXCR, with one record for every CDR3 protein. The sample has around 500,000 distinct CDR3 sequences, 21% seen once. Sequenced material: PBMCs, taken less than 25 days after the first yellow fever vaccination. These TCRs come from a man aged 18 to 30 who received the YFV17D yellow fever vaccine. Both conserved end residues are part of each CDR3. D genes are given only for firm matches. The size of a clone is reported for some rows only, either as once, few or many, or as a class for expanded clones.

j_call clone_size v_call d_call cdr3_nt cdr3_aa
TRBJ2-5 once TRBV24-1 . TGTGCCACCAGTGATAGGGGACACAAGGGAAGAGAGACCCAGTACTTC CATSDRGHKGRETQYF
TRBJ2-2 . TRBV9 TRBD1 TGTGCCAGCAGCGTAGGTGGGCAGGGGGCCACCGGGGAGCTGTGTTTT CASSVGGQGATGELCF
TRBJ1-2 few TRBV7-9 . TGTGCCAGCAGCTTTAGCGCGGGCACCTATGGCTACACCTTC CASSFSAGTYGYTF
TRBJ2-4 few TRBV20-1 TRBD1 TGCAGTGCTCCTAACCCCGGGACAGGGGACATTCAGTACTTC CSAPNPGTGDIQYF
TRBJ2-1 few TRBV6-2/TRBV6-3 TRBD2 TGTGCCAGCAGTCCGCATAGTAGCGGGGGAAATGAGCAGTTCTTC CASSPHSSGGNEQFF
TRBJ2-3 few TRBV7-9 TRBD2 TGTGCCAGCAACGATAGTGGCGGGGGTTCGGAGGATACGCAGTATTTT CASNDSGGGSEDTQYF
TRBJ2-1 . TRBV20-1 TRBD2 TGCAGTACCTACAATAGCGGGGGGGCCAATGAGCAGTTCTTC CSTYNSGGANEQFF
TRBJ2-5 . TRBV15 TRBD2 TGTGCCACCAGCATGGCGGGGGGGGGGACCCAGTACTTC CATSMAGGGTQYF
TRBJ2-3 few TRBV20-1 TRBD2 TGCAGTGCTAGGGGGACTAGCGGGGCAGATACGCAGTATTTT CSARGTSGADTQYF
TRBJ2-5 . TRBV27 TRBD1 TGTGCCAGCAGCCTGGGACAGGGCAAGACCCAGTACTTC CASSLGQGKTQYF
TRBJ2-4 . TRBV7-2 . TGTGCCAGCAGCGCGTACACCGACATTCAGTACTTC CASSAYTDIQYF
TRBJ2-5 . TRBV2 . TGTGCCAGCAGTGAAGGTGGGGTCCAGTACTTC CASSEGGVQYF
TRBJ1-6 few TRBV12-3/TRBV12-4 TRBD1 TGTGCCAGCACGAATCGACAGGGAGATTCACCCCTCCACTTT CASTNRQGDSPLHF
TRBJ2-1 . TRBV24-1 TRBD1 TGTGCCACCAGTGATTTCGCACAGGGGGAGCAGTTCTTC CATSDFAQGEQFF
TRBJ2-2 many TRBV11-2 TRBD1 TGTGCCAGCAGCTTAGGGTCCCCGGGACAGGGGACCACCGGGGAGCTGTTTTTT CASSLGSPGQGTTGELFF
TRBJ1-1 . TRBV11-2 . TGTGCCAGCAGCCCCAAAACTCGTGGAGGTGAAGCTTTCTTT CASSPKTRGGEAFF
TRBJ2-5 few TRBV6-2/TRBV6-3 TRBD2 TGTGCCAGCAGTCAACGACTAGCGGGGACCCCCCAAGAGACCCAGTACTTC CASSQRLAGTPQETQYF
TRBJ2-2 . TRBV29-1 . TGCAGCGTTGTAGGGTTTAGTCTGAACACCGGGGAGCTGTTTTTT CSVVGFSLNTGELFF
TRBJ2-1 . TRBV14 TRBD2 TGTGCCAGCAGCCCCCTGACTAGCGGGGTCGAGCAGTTCTTC CASSPLTSGVEQFF
TRBJ2-2 few TRBV4-3 TRBD1 TGCGCCAGCAGCCTAAGACAGGGGTATGGCACCGGGGAGCTGTTTTTT CASSLRQGYGTGELFF
TRBJ1-4 . TRBV5-1 TRBD1 TGCGCCAGCCATCCCGGGACAGGGGAAAGTGAAAAACTGTTTTTT CASHPGTGESEKLFF
TRBJ1-2 . TRBV20-1 . TGCAGTGCTGGGCACTCCTATGGCTACACCTTC CSAGHSYGYTF
TRBJ1-2 . TRBV27 . TGTGCCAGCAGTTTTCAACCGACGGCCCACTATGGCTACACCTTC CASSFQPTAHYGYTF
TRBJ2-7 . TRBV12-3/TRBV12-4 TRBD2 TGTGCCAGCAGTTCGGGGGGGCGAGCCGAGCAGTACTTC CASSSGGRAEQYF